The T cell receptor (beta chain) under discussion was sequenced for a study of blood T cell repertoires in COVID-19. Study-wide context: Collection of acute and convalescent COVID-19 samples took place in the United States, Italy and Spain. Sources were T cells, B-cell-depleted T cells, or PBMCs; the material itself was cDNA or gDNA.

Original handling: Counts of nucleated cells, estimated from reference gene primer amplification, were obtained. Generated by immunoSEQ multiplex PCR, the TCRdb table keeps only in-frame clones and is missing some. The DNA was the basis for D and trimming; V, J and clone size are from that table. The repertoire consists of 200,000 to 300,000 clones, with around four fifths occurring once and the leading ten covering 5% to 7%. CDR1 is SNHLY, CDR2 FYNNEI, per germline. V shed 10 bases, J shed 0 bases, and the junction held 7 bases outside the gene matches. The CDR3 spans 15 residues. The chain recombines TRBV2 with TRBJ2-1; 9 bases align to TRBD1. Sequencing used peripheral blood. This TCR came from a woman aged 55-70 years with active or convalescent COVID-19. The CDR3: CATTKQGASYNEQFF. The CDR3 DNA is TGTGCCACAACTAAACAGGGGGCCTCCTACAATGAGCAGTTCTTC.